What follows is one TCR beta chain and its context. Its antigen is still unknown. The method was immunoSEQ multiplex PCR; TCRdb's version includes in-frame clones alone and lacks a portion of them. The profile shows about 12,000 clones, roughly 79% of them singletons. The sample originates from a study of T cell repertoires in ileal Crohn's disease. Study information: About half of patients got postoperative therapy: around ten thiopurines, over 15 anti-TNF.

The CDR3 contains 16 residues. Germline CDR1 is SGHRS and CDR2 is YFSETQ. V lost 3 bases, J lost 5 bases, and 12 bases stayed unmatched. Included were adult ileal or ileocolonic Crohn's patients indicated for ileocolonic resection. Study-wide results and limits: Mucosal expansions were suggested to be mainly CD8 T cells. Clonal expansions were more frequent in active smokers than non-smokers at surgery.

The J gene is TRBJ1-2, the V gene TRBV5-1; 8 bases align to TRBD1. The sequence was collected from an adult with Crohn's disease. The specimen sequenced was ileal tissue. The CDR3 DNA sequence: TGCGCCAGCAGCTCGCTAGGGACGTGGACAGGGTATGGCTACACCTTC. Translated: CASSSLGTWTGYGYTF.